The 5 T cell receptor beta chains reported below all come from one sample, sequenced in a study of blood T cell repertoires in COVID-19. The data were produced by immunoSEQ multiplex PCR, yet TCRdb's version contains in-frame clones alone and is incomplete. The sample includes about 80,000 clones, approximately 88% of them seen just once. The sample taken for sequencing was peripheral blood. The receptor source for this set is a woman aged 80 or over with acute or convalescent COVID-19.

J is TRBJ2-3 and V is TRBV18; D perhaps matches TRBD1 (6 bases). V was clipped by 2 bases and J by 3 bases, with 6 bases between them. This CDR3 is built from 13 residues. The germline CDR1 and CDR2 sequences are KGHSH and LQKENI. The CDR3 loop is CASSPGQTDTQYF. The CDR3 nucleotides read TGTGCCAGCTCACCAGGACAGACAGATACGCAGTATTTT. The whole variable domain, filled in from reference TRBV18 and TRBJ2-3, reads NAGVMQNPRHLVRRRGQEARLRCSPMKGHSHVYWYRQLPEEGLKFMVYLQKENIIDESGMPKERFSAEFPKEGPSILRIQQVVRGDSAAYFCASSPGQTDTQYFGPGTRLTVL.

The chain uses TRBV7-3 and TRBJ2-3; 14 bases are shared with TRBD2. CDR3 length equals 16 residues. Germline V gene lookup returns CDR1 SGHTA and CDR2 FQGTGA. V was clipped by 4 bases and J by 4 bases; unmatched bases: 4. The CDR3 sequence: CASSSGLAGGADTQYF. CDR3 bases: TGTGCCAGCAGCTCCGGACTAGCGGGAGGAGCAGATACGCAGTATTTT.

This chain connects TRBV5-6 to TRBJ2-7, with TRBD1 matching over 7 bases. CDR1 is SGHDT and CDR2 is YYEEEE in the germline V gene. The CDR3 sequence is 15 residues long. V gave up 0 bases and J gave up 3 bases; unmatched junction bases: 6. The CDR3 sequence is CASSLASRQGYEQYF. DNA for the CDR3: TGTGCCAGCAGCTTGGCCTCAAGACAGGGCTACGAGCAGTACTTC.

This chain uses TRBV5-1 with TRBJ2-2, with 8 bases aligning to TRBD2. Germline V gives CDR1 SGHRS, CDR2 YFSETQ. The CDR3 is made up of 16 amino acids. Unmatched junction bases numbered 6, after V lost 4 bases and J lost 1 base. The CDR3 DNA reads TGCGCCAGCAGCCCTTTAGCGGGATTGAACACCGGGGAGCTGTTTTTT. It specifies CASSPLAGLNTGELFF.

CDR3 region: CASSLENYGYTF. In nucleotides, the CDR3 is TGTGCCAGCAGCCTCGAGAACTATGGCTACACCTTC. The rearrangement links TRBV7-9 to TRBJ1-2; D is undetermined. The V and J ends lost 5 bases and 2 bases respectively, with 6 bases between them. This CDR3 comprises 12 residues. Germline V gene data show CDR1 as SEHNR and CDR2 as FQNEAQ (reference sequence).